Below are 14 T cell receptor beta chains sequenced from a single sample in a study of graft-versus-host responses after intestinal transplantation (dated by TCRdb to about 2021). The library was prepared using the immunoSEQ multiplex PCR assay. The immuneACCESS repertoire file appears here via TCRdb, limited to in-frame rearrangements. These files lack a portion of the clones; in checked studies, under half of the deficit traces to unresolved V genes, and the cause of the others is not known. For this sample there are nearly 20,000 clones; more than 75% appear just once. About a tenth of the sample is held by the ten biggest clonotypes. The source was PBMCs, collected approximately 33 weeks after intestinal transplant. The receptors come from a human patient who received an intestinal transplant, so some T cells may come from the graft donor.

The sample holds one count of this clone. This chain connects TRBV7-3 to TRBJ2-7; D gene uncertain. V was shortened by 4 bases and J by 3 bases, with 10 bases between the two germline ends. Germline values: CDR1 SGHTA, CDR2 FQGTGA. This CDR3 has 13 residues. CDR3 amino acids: CASSCDWDYEQYF. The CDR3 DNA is TGTGCCAGCAGCTGCGACTGGGACTACGAGCAGTACTTC.

The CDR3 DNA is TGCGCCAGCAGCCCTGGACAGGGGCGAGTGAACACTGAAGCTTTCTTT. Translated: CASSPGQGRVNTEAFF. V and J are TRBV4-1 and TRBJ1-1; 9 nucleotides align to TRBD1. The length of the CDR3 is 16 residues. Germline V gene sequence: CDR1 MGHRA, CDR2 YSYEKL. V lost 4 bases and J lost 0; bases outside the gene matches: 6.

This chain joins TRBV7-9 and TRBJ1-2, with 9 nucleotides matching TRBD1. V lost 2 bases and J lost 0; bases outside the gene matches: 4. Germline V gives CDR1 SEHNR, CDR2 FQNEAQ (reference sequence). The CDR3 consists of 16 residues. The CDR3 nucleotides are TGTGCCAGCAGCTTAATACAGGGGGCCGCTAACTATGGCTACACCTTC. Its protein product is CASSLIQGAANYGYTF.

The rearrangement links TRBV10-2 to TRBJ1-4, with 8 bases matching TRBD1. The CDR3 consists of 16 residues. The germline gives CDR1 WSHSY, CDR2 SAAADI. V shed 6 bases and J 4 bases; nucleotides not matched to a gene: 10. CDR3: CASRGTRQGLNEKLFF. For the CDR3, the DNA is TGCGCCAGCAGGGGGACTCGACAGGGGCTTAATGAAAAACTGTTTTTT.

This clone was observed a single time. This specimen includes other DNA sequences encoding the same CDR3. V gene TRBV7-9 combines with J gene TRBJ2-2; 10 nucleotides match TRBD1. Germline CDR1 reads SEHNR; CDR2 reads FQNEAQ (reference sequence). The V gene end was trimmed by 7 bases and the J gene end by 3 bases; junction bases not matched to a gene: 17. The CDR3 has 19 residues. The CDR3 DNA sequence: TGTGCCAGCACCGAACCGGGACAGGGGAGAGCGGTGGACACCGGGGAGCTGTTTTTT. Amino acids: CASTEPGQGRAVDTGELFF.

CDR3 amino acids: CASSFGGPTDTQYF. The CDR3, as DNA: TGCGCCAGCAGCTTTGGGGGCCCCACAGATACGCAGTATTTT. The V and J genes are TRBV5-1 and TRBJ2-3, with D possibly being TRBD1 (6 bases). The germline V gene encodes CDR1 SGHRS and CDR2 YFSETQ. The germline V and J ends were trimmed by 2 bases and 2 bases, with 9 bases remaining between them. CDR3 length: 14 amino acids.

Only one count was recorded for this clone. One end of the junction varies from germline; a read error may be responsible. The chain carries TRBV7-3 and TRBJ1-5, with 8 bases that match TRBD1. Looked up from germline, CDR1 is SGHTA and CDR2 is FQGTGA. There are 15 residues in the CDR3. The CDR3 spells CASSSGQGNKSAQRF. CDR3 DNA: TGTGCCAGCAGCTCTGGACAGGGAAATAAATCAGCCCAGCGTTTT.

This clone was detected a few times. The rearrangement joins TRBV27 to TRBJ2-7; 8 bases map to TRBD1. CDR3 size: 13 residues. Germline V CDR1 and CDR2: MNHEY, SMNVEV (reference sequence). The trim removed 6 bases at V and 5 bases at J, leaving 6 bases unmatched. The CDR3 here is CASSPTGANEQYF. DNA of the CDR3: TGTGCCAGCAGCCCGACAGGGGCAAACGAGCAGTACTTC.

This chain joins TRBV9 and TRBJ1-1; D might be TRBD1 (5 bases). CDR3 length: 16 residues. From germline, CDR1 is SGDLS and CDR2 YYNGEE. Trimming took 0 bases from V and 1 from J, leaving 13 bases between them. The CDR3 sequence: CASSVDFWTPNTEAFF. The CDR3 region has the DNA TGTGCCAGCAGCGTAGATTTTTGGACACCGAACACTGAAGCTTTCTTT. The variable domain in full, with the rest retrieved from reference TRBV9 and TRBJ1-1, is DSGVTQTPKHLITATGQRVTLRCSPRSGDLSVYWYQQSLDQGLQFLIQYYNGEERAKGNILERFSAQQFPDLHSELNLSSLELGDSALYFCASSVDFWTPNTEAFFGQGTRLTVV.

The CDR3 loop reads CASSRDRDRAEQFF. The CDR3 nucleotides read TGTGCCAGCAGTAGGGACAGGGACCGAGCTGAGCAGTTCTTC. The chain carries TRBV27 and TRBJ2-1; TRBD1 agrees at 9 bases. This CDR3 has 14 residues. Germline values: CDR1 MNHEY, CDR2 SMNVEV (reference sequence). Unmatched junction bases numbered 8, after V lost 5 bases and J lost 9 bases.

This CDR3 reads CASSLGANYNEQFF. The CDR3 DNA reads as TGCGCCAGCAGCTTGGGGGCCAACTACAATGAGCAGTTCTTC. The V gene is TRBV5-1, the J gene TRBJ2-1; D call uncertain. Germline loops: CDR1 SGHRS, CDR2 YFSETQ. The CDR3 totals 14 residues. V was shortened by 0 bases and J by 3 bases, with 7 bases between the two germline ends.

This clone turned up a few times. This CDR3 reads CASSSRTSGGGTGELFF. DNA of the CDR3: TGTGCCAGCAGCTCTCGGACTAGCGGGGGGGGCACCGGGGAGCTGTTTTTT. The chain joins TRBV4-2 to TRBJ2-2, with 15 bases identical to TRBD2. CDR3 length equals 17 residues. Unmatched junction bases numbered 5, after V lost 5 bases and J lost 4 bases. Germline loops: CDR1 LGHNA, CDR2 YNFKEQ.

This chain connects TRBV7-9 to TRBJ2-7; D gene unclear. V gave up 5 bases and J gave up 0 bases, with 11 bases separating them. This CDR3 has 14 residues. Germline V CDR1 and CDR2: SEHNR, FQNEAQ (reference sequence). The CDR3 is CASSRSTDSYEQYF. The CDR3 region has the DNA TGTGCCAGCAGCCGATCCACTGACTCCTACGAGCAGTACTTC.

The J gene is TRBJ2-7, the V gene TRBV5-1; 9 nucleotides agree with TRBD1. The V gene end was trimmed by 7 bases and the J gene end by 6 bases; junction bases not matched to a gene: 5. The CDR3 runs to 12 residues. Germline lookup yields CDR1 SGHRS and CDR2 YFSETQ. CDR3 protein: CASGTGTGEQYF. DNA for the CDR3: TGCGCCAGCGGGACAGGGACAGGCGAGCAGTACTTC.